This T cell receptor beta chain was profiled in a study of blood T cell repertoires in COVID-19 (TCRdb year 2020). Regarding the study in general: The collaborator samples originated in the United States, Italy and Spain and spanned the acute and convalescent phases of COVID-19. The material from the prospective study consisted of cDNA or gDNA derived from T cells, B-cell-depleted T cells, or PBMCs. The dataset comprised deeply sampled blood TCRbeta repertoires from subjects exposed to, actively infected with, or recovered from COVID-19. The repertoires were released in a freely available public database meant as a resource for research on the immune response to SARS-CoV-2. The samples were drawn from the first 160 participants of the ongoing ImmuneRACE study and from 950 to 1,500 subjects provided by 6 global collaborators. A de-identified subject ID, COVID-19 status, age in years and sex were almost always included in the sample metadata. Where available, HLA class I and class II types were obtained from metadata supplied by the sample provider rather than from assay-based typing. Broader findings and caveats from the paper: How much clinical and demographic metadata was included differed by source and by participant, and the metadata was provided uncurated.

Including cysteine and phenylalanine, the CDR3 has 15 amino acids. Only the CDR3 region is kept as DNA, spanning 45 bases read in frame from base 1. For this chain, trimming is 4 bases at the V end and 2 bases at the J end, and the number of junction bases without a gene match is 4. CDR1 LGHNA and CDR2 YSLEER are derived from the germline V gene. Participants in the prospective study were aged roughly 18 to 100 years, lived in about two dozen United States geographic areas, and enrolled through a virtual design. In the prospective study, cohorts were assigned on the basis of participant-reported clinical history obtained from a screening survey and a study questionnaire. For ImmuneRACE Cohort 3, a participant was defined as recovered based on two consecutive negative NP/OP PCR tests, clearance by a healthcare professional, or resolution of symptoms. Mobile phlebotomists in the prospective study collected whole blood, serum and a nasopharyngeal or oropharyngeal swab from every participant. Prospective study participants could optionally give additional blood draws and questionnaires over an approximately 2-month period. Prospective study blood samples were shipped either frozen or at room temperature before DNA extraction.

TCRbeta CDR3 regions were amplified from genomic DNA by means of the immunoSEQ Assay, a bias-controlled multiplex PCR. In the paper's pipeline: The number of nucleated cells in each sample was estimated by amplification of reference gene primers within the assay. To quantify the absolute abundance of each unique TCRbeta CDR3 rearrangement, sequence reads were collapsed and filtered. For each sample, productive Simpson clonality was calculated as the square root of Simpson's diversity index across productive rearrangements. Held by TCRdb, this immuneACCESS table contains in-frame sequences only and omits some clones. Under half of the omission traces to an unresolved V gene where checked; the cause of the rest is unknown. V, J and clone size derive from that table, while D and trimming were established from the DNA sequence. For this sample there are about 270,000 clones; about 87% appear just once. Of the sample, approximately 3% is held by the ten largest clones.

Comment on this clone: No antigen is known for it. No base-level quality is on record; no much larger clone is a single base apart.

The chain links TRBV4-3 with TRBJ2-5, with TRBD2 matching 10 junction bases. This receptor was taken from a woman aged 50 to 65 who had recovered from COVID-19. The specimen was PBMCs or T cells enriched from blood (not recorded which). The CDR3 region reads CASSRQLAGQETQYF. The nucleotides read TGCGCCAGCAGCCGACAACTAGCGGGACAAGAGACCCAGTACTTC.